This TCR beta chain originates from a study of control samples from healthy donors and cancer patients. Generated by immunoSEQ multiplex PCR, the TCRdb table keeps only in-frame clones and is missing some. The repertoire holds some 170,000 clones, with about 94% as singletons. Material: PBMCs. The source is a man between 60 and 70 years old with colorectal cancer.

The CDR3 DNA reads TGTGCCAGCAGCCAAGATGGAGGGGCCACAGATACGCAGTATTTT. This codes for CASSQDGGATDTQYF. The rearrangement joins TRBV3-1 (or the pseudogene TRBV3-2) to TRBJ2-3, with D possibly TRBD2 on 6 matching bases. The CDR3 runs to 15 residues. Germline CDR1 and CDR2: LGHDT and YNNKEL (reference sequence). Trimming removed 0 bases at V and 2 bases at J, with 9 bases between.